This entry is about one TCR beta chain. This clonotype was observed a few times. Its antigen is still unknown. No base quality information exists; no much larger clone differs at one position. The data originate from a study of response to subunit inactivated influenza vaccine (dated by TCRdb to about 2018). Turning to the overall study: To follow how T cells responded to a trivalent subunit inactivated influenza vaccine, the researchers relied on deep quantitative profiling of the T cell receptor repertoire.

The full study reports these points: According to the authors, only a limited number of new T cells may be recruited by each seasonal influenza vaccination.

The sample's time point, from its label and the paper: around 42 days after influenza vaccine administration. Ends trimmed: V by 6 bases, J by 6 bases; bases unmatched to a gene: 12. Measured from the cysteine to the phenylalanine, the CDR3 is 16 residues long. Only the CDR3 part of the read is kept: 48 bases, read in frame from the first base. Taken from the germline V gene (reference sequence), the CDR1 and CDR2 loops are DFQATT and SNEGSKA. The library relied on RT-PCR. Sequenced on an Illumina HiSeq 2500. The raw public reads went through TCRdb reprocessing: fastp at Q25, MiXCR clone calling, in-frame beta chains kept. Rows merge per CDR3 protein into single entries with the most common DNA and genes. The sample table contains approximately 480,000 distinct CDR3 sequences; only one count was recorded for over 9.5% of them. Of the sample, 9.5% to 15% is held by the ten largest clones.

The origin of this receptor is a man over 45 who received an inactivated influenza vaccine. Donor details come from another sample of the same person, matched by shared clones. Specimen: PBMCs from blood, collected around seven weeks after vaccination. The sequence links TRBV20-1 to TRBJ1-6; 9 middle bases align to TRBD1. In nucleotides, the sequence is TGCAGTGCCCTAACCCACAGGGGGCGGACTAATTCACCCCTCCACTTT. Translated, this is CSALTHRGRTNSPLHF.